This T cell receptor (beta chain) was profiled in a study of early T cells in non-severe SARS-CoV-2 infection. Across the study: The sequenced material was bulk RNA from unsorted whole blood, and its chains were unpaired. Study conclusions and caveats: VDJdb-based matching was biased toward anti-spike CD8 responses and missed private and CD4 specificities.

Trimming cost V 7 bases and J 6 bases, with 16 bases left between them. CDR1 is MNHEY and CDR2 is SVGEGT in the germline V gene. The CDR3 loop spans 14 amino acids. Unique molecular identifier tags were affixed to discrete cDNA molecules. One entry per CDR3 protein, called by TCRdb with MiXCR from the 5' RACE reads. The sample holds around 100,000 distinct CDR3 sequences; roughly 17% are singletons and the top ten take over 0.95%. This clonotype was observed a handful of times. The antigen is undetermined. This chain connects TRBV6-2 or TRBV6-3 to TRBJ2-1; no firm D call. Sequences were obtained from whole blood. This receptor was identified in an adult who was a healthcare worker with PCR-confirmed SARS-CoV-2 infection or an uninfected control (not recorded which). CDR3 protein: CASTLRQGGNEQFF. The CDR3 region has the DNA TGTGCCAGCACCTTGCGCCAAGGTGGCAATGAGCAGTTCTTC.